This T cell receptor (beta chain) was documented in a study of T cell clonotyping in hematopoietic cell transplantation. Notes on the study in general: Pathologically expanded recipient clonotypes increased progressively from day 30 to day 180 as diversity fell. At the given depth, recipient repertoires were over 95% de novo clonotypes.

Clones were read by immunoSEQ multiplex PCR, and TCRdb kept only the in-frame ones, dropping some. The data show some 49,000 clones, more than 75% seen once. Germline loops: CDR1 LNHDA, CDR2 SQIVND (reference sequence). Trimming took 7 bases from V and 7 from J; bases not matched to a gene: 8. The CDR3 length is 13 residues. The time point denotes: recipient sample about 28 days before transplant, after cytoreduction. As for this clone: Antigen unknown.

The source of this sequence is a man aged 55 to 69 with biphenotypic leukemia. Some clones in this sample may be carry-over from other donors' samples. The V gene is TRBV19, the J gene TRBJ1-1, with 8 bases that match TRBD1. This sample comprised peripheral blood mononuclear cells, obtained before stem cell transplant. Here the CDR3 reads CASIVTGGFEAFF. CDR3 DNA: TGTGCCAGTATTGTTACAGGGGGTTTTGAAGCTTTCTTT.